Shown below are 29 T cell receptor beta chains from a single sample sequenced in a study of blood T cell repertoires in COVID-19. The table came from immunoSEQ multiplex PCR; TCRdb's copy has only in-frame clones and leaves some out. This table has about 83,000 clones, 85% to 90% appearing once. The source material was peripheral blood. The receptors here all came from a woman older than 75 in a cohort sampled during active or convalescent COVID-19.

The chain joins TRBV6-5 to TRBJ1-3; no reliable D call. The germline V gene has CDR1 MNHEY and CDR2 SVGAGI. The CDR3 is 13 amino acids. V was clipped by 6 bases and J by 3 bases, with 9 bases between them. CDR3 nucleotides: TGTGCCAGCAGCGCGACGGGTGGAAACACCATATATTTT. This translates into CASSATGGNTIYF.

This clone has a single count. Here the CDR3 reads CASSIGQGRGEQYF. The CDR3 nucleotides read TGTGCCAGCAGTATTGGACAGGGGAGGGGCGAGCAGTACTTC. This chain uses TRBV28 with TRBJ2-7, with 9 bases matching TRBD1. This CDR3 spans 14 amino acids. Germline values: CDR1 MDHEN, CDR2 SYDVKM. V dropped 5 bases and J dropped 6; count of bases not matched to a gene: 8.

V is TRBV2 and J is TRBJ2-7; 7 bases align to TRBD1. The CDR3 consists of 13 residues. Trimming at V came to 7 bases and at J to 5 bases, leaving 8 bases not matched to a gene. The germline CDR1 and CDR2 sequences are SNHLY and FYNNEI. The CDR3 DNA sequence: TGTGCCAGCATCCCATACAGGGGTGACGAGCAGTACGTC. Translated, it gives CASIPYRGDEQYV.

The chain couples TRBV3-1 (or the pseudogene TRBV3-2) to TRBJ2-5, with a weak D call TRBD1 (5 bases). Germline CDR1 and CDR2: LGHDT and YNNKEL (reference sequence). The CDR3 is 15 amino acids. The V end lost 8 bases, the J end lost 2 bases, and 18 bases lay between the germline ends. The DNA of the CDR3 is TGTGCCAGCGAACTCAGGGCAAAGGGACAAGAGACCCAGTACTTC. This translates into CASELRAKGQETQYF.

This chain links TRBV11-3 with TRBJ1-3; D remains ambiguous. CDR1 is SGHNT and CDR2 is YENEEA in the germline V gene. The CDR3 sequence is 14 residues long. V was clipped by 1 base and J by 0 bases, with 4 bases between them. The CDR3 loop is CASSLGDSGNTIYF. The DNA for the CDR3 is TGTGCCAGCAGCTTAGGCGACTCTGGAAACACCATATATTTT. Full variable domain (rest looked up from reference TRBV11-3 and TRBJ1-3): EAGVVQSPRYKIIEKKQPVAFWCNPISGHNTLYWYLQNLGQGPELLIRYENEEAVDDSQLPKDRFSAERLKGVDSTLKIQPAELGDSAVYLCASSLGDSGNTIYFGEGSWLTVV.

Here the CDR3 DNA reads TGTGCCAGCAGCCCAACTAACCCGACAGGGTTGGAATTATATGGCTACACCTTC. Protein sequence: CASSPTNPTGLELYGYTF. The rearrangement links TRBV5-4 to TRBJ1-2; 7 bases agree with TRBD1. J lost 5 bases, V lost 4 bases, and 20 bases had no gene match. This CDR3 is 18 amino acids long. In germline, CDR1 is SGHNT, CDR2 YYREEE (reference sequence).

This CDR3 is CASSLASGLAGLETQYF. The CDR3, as DNA: TGTGCCAGCAGCTTGGCCTCCGGCCTAGCGGGATTAGAGACCCAGTACTTC. The V and J genes are TRBV5-6 and TRBJ2-5; TRBD2 matches 9 bases. The V segment lost 0 bases and the J segment 4 bases; nucleotides outside the gene matches: 10. This CDR3 has 17 residues. The V gene's germline CDR1 is SGHDT and CDR2 YYEEEE.

This sequence joins TRBV28 and TRBJ1-5, with 8 bases aligning to TRBD1. With V trimmed by 7 bases and J by 2 bases, 4 bases remained unmatched. The CDR3 runs to 14 residues. Germline CDR1 is MDHEN and CDR2 is SYDVKM. CDR3 in amino acids: CASKDRGGNQPQHF. CDR3 DNA: TGTGCCAGCAAAGACAGGGGTGGCAATCAGCCCCAGCATTTT.

The chain combines TRBV7-2 with TRBJ1-4; 8 bases are a match to TRBD1. The CDR3 extends over 15 amino acids. Trimming at V came to 1 base and at J to 8 bases, leaving 6 bases not matched to a gene. Germline lookup yields CDR1 SGHTA and CDR2 FQGNSA. The CDR3 loop is CASSLEGQGFEKLFF. Here the CDR3 DNA reads TGTGCCAGCAGCTTAGAAGGACAGGGCTTCGAAAAACTGTTTTTT.

This clone is a singleton in its sample. The V and J genes are TRBV18 and TRBJ2-2, with 13 positions matching TRBD2. The V gene end was trimmed by 5 bases and the J gene end by 5 bases; junction bases not matched to a gene: 2. CDR3 length: 15 amino acids. Germline V gene lookup returns CDR1 KGHSH and CDR2 LQKENI. CDR3 protein: CASSKGLAGTGELFF. Here the CDR3 DNA reads TGTGCCAGCTCAAAGGGACTAGCGGGAACCGGGGAGCTGTTTTTT.

The chain is built from TRBV5-1 and TRBJ2-3, with a possible D match to TRBD1 (5 bases). The V gene's germline CDR1 is SGHRS and CDR2 YFSETQ. V was pared by 0 bases and J by 0 bases, with 8 bases between. This CDR3 comprises 15 residues. The CDR3 DNA sequence: TGCGCCAGCAGCTTGGGTAGGGGAAGCACAGATACGCAGTATTTT. Its translation is CASSLGRGSTDTQYF.

The CDR3 sequence: CASSRDSGTDKTQYF. The CDR3 region has the DNA TGTGCCAGCAGCCGGGACAGTGGGACCGATAAGACGCAGTATTTT. The gene calls are TRBV28 and TRBJ2-3; 7 nucleotides match TRBD1. The CDR3 extends over 15 amino acids. Germline-derived CDR1 and CDR2 are MDHEN and SYDVKM. V shed 6 bases, J shed 9 bases, and the junction held 15 bases outside the gene matches. Filled out from reference TRBV28 and TRBJ2-3, the complete variable domain reads DVKVTQSSRYLVKRTGEKVFLECVQDMDHENMFWYRQDPGLGLRLIYFSYDVKMKEKGDIPEGYSVSREKKERFSLILESASTNQTSMYLCASSRDSGTDKTQYFGPGTRLTVL.

This clone was recorded only once. The rearrangement uses TRBV9 and TRBJ1-2; 7 bases agree with TRBD1. The CDR3 is 14 amino acids. CDR1 and CDR2 from the germline V gene are SGDLS and YYNGEE. The V and J ends lost 5 bases and 4 bases, in that order; junction bases with no gene match: 8. The CDR3 DNA is TGTGCCAGCAGAAAGGACAGGCACCCCTATGGCTACACCTTC. Protein sequence: CASRKDRHPYGYTF.

The count of this clone is one. This chain uses TRBV18 with TRBJ2-7; TRBD2 is a possible D gene (5 bases). CDR1 and CDR2 from the germline V gene are KGHSH and LQKENI. Trimming took 3 bases from V and 6 from J, leaving 15 bases between them. This CDR3 has 14 residues. CDR3 loop: CASSPPGKVSEQYV. The DNA for the CDR3 is TGTGCCAGCTCACCCCCCGGGAAGGTTAGCGAGCAGTACGTC.

This clone was counted only a few times. The V and J genes are TRBV7-3 and TRBJ2-5, with a weak D call TRBD1 (6 bases). Trimming took 5 bases from V and 10 from J, leaving 17 bases between them. CDR1 SGHTA and CDR2 FQGTGA come from the germline V gene. This CDR3 has 13 residues. CDR3 loop: CASSNRGGRDQYF. The CDR3 DNA is TGTGCCAGCAGCAACCGAGGGGGACGGGACCAGTACTTC.

The J gene is TRBJ1-3, the V gene TRBV28; D unclear. Germline lookup yields CDR1 MDHEN and CDR2 SYDVKM. The V gene lost 3 bases and the J gene lost 0 bases, with 9 bases spanning the gap. This CDR3 comprises 15 residues. CDR3 protein: CASSLNRPSGNTIYF. CDR3 nucleotides: TGTGCCAGCAGTTTGAACAGACCCTCTGGAAACACCATATATTTT.

V is TRBV27 and J is TRBJ1-2, with a possible D match to TRBD1 (5 bases). The germline CDR1 and CDR2 sequences are MNHEY and SMNVEV (reference sequence). V was cut by 6 bases and J by 2 bases, with 7 bases left in between. This CDR3 region has 12 residues. CDR3 nucleotides: TGTGCCAGCAGGCAGGGCAACTATGGCTACACCTTC. Protein: CASRQGNYGYTF.

The chain couples TRBV7-6 to TRBJ1-4; no clear D gene. V shed 2 bases and J shed 0 bases, with 10 bases lying between them. The CDR3 is made up of 16 amino acids. Germline V gene lookup returns CDR1 SGHVS and CDR2 FNYEAQ. The chain's CDR3 is CASSLNILATNEKLFF. In nucleotides, the CDR3 is TGTGCCAGCAGCTTAAATATCCTTGCAACTAATGAAAAACTGTTTTTT.

The CDR3 DNA follows: TGCGCCAGCGGCCAGCGGGAGGGCCGGAATGAGCAGTTCTTC. Translated: CASGQREGRNEQFF. The V and J genes are TRBV10-1 and TRBJ2-1; 10 nucleotides line up with TRBD2. V lost 8 bases to trimming and J lost 7 bases; unmatched junction nucleotides: 8. This CDR3 contains 14 residues. Germline CDR1 is WNHNN and CDR2 is SYGVQD (reference sequence).

CDR3 coding DNA: TGCGCCAGCAGCCAGCCGGGACAGGGGAGCCCTGGGGCCAACGTCCTGACTTTC. It translates to CASSQPGQGSPGANVLTF. The chain joins TRBV4-1 to TRBJ2-6, with 10 bases matching TRBD1. V lost 3 bases, J lost 2 bases, and 7 bases stayed unmatched. The germline CDR1 and CDR2 sequences are MGHRA and YSYEKL. The CDR3 consists of 18 residues.

The DNA for the CDR3 is TGTGCCAGCAGTTTTGCGGGAAGTAATCAGCCCCAGCATTTT. As protein: CASSFAGSNQPQHF. V usage is TRBV27 and J usage is TRBJ1-5, with D unclear. CDR1 and CDR2 from the germline V gene are MNHEY and SMNVEV (reference sequence). Trimming removed 3 bases at V and 4 bases at J, with 10 bases between. CDR3 length: 14 amino acids.

The V call is TRBV5-1, the J call TRBJ2-1; 8 nucleotides align to TRBD2. CDR3 length equals 17 residues. With V trimmed by 4 bases and J by 0 bases, 9 bases remained unmatched. Germline V gene lookup returns CDR1 SGHRS and CDR2 YFSETQ. CDR3 residues: CASSPLVGTSSYNEQFF. The CDR3 DNA reads as TGCGCCAGCAGCCCATTGGTCGGGACTAGCTCCTACAATGAGCAGTTCTTC.

The chain combines TRBV3-1 (or the pseudogene TRBV3-2) with TRBJ2-1; D gene unclear. V shed 1 base and J shed 6 bases, with 10 bases lying between them. Germline assignment: CDR1 LGHDT and CDR2 YNNKEL (reference sequence). This CDR3 region has 14 residues. The CDR3 DNA sequence: TGTGCCAGCAGCCAAGGAGCCCTCCGCAATGAGCAGTTCTTC. Translated, it gives CASSQGALRNEQFF.

The rearrangement uses TRBV3-1 (or the pseudogene TRBV3-2) and TRBJ1-2; D may be TRBD1 (5 bases). CDR1 and CDR2 (germline): LGHDT, YNNKEL (reference sequence). Trimming cost V 1 base and J 8 bases, with 8 bases left between them. CDR3 length: 12 amino acids. CDR3 sequence reads: CASSQAGSGYTF. The CDR3 DNA follows: TGTGCCAGCAGCCAAGCAGGGTCCGGCTACACCTTC.

The V and J genes are TRBV6-4 and TRBJ1-4; 12 bases line up with TRBD1. The V and J ends lost 5 bases and 3 bases, in that order; junction bases with no gene match: 10. CDR3 length: 18 residues. The germline V gene has CDR1 MRHNA and CDR2 SNTAGT. This chain's CDR3 is CASSQPGQGALSNEKLFF. CDR3 coding DNA: TGTGCCAGCAGTCAACCGGGACAGGGGGCTTTGTCTAATGAAAAACTGTTTTTT.

The chain uses TRBV3-1 (or the pseudogene TRBV3-2) and TRBJ2-7, with 11 bases that match TRBD2. The germline CDR1 and CDR2 sequences are LGHDT and YNNKEL (reference sequence). With V trimmed by 3 bases and J by 6 bases, 7 bases remained unmatched. The CDR3 extends over 15 amino acids. The CDR3 spells CASSHSGRAFREQYF. Here the CDR3 DNA reads TGTGCCAGCAGCCATAGCGGGAGGGCCTTTCGCGAGCAGTACTTC.

J is TRBJ2-4 and V is TRBV6-1; 10 bases agree with TRBD2. The CDR3 spans 16 residues. CDR1 is MNHNS, CDR2 SASEGT, per germline. V lost 2 bases and J lost 1; bases outside the gene matches: 2. The CDR3 protein is CASSEKREGAKNIQYF. In DNA, the CDR3 is TGTGCCAGCAGTGAAAAGCGGGAGGGGGCCAAAAACATTCAGTACTTC.

With respect to this clone: Additional DNA sequences in this sample encode the identical CDR3. This chain uses TRBV18 with TRBJ1-1, with 7 bases fitting TRBD1. This CDR3 has 13 amino acids. Trimming removed 3 bases from V and 3 bases from J; junction bases left unmatched: 1. The germline CDR1 and CDR2 sequences are KGHSH and LQKENI. As DNA, the CDR3 is TGTGCCAGCTCACCCGGACAGGACACTGAAGCTTTCTTT. Protein product: CASSPGQDTEAFF.

This sequence joins TRBV3-1 (or the pseudogene TRBV3-2) and TRBJ2-2; the D gene is possibly TRBD1 (7 bases). Germline V gene lookup returns CDR1 LGHDT and CDR2 YNNKEL (reference sequence). The CDR3 contains 19 residues. The V end lost 4 bases, the J end lost 0 bases, and 21 bases lay between the germline ends. The CDR3 DNA reads TGTGCCAGCAGCCGAACAGGGGCCGGGGGACCATCGAACACCGGGGAGCTGTTTTTT. Its protein is CASSRTGAGGPSNTGELFF.